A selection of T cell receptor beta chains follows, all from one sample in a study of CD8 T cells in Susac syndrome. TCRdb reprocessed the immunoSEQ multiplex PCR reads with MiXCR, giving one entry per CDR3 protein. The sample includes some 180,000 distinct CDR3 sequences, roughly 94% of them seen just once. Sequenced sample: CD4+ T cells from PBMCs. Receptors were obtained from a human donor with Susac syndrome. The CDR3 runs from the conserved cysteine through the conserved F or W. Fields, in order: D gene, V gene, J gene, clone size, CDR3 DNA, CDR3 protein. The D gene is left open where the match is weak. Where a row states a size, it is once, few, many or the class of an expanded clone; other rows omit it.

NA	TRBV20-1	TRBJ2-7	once	TGCAGTGCTTTGGTGGCGGACGATGCCTACGAGCAGTACTTC	CSALVADDAYEQYF
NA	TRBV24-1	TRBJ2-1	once	TGTGCCACCAGTGACGAGTACAATGAGCAGTTCTTC	CATSDEYNEQFF
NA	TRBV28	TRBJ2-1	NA	TGTGCCAGCAGTTTATTAAGGAATGAGCAGTTCTTC	CASSLLRNEQFF
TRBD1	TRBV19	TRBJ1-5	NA	TGTGCCAGTAGTGAATTAGGGGGCGGCGGCAATCAGCCCCAGCATTTT	CASSELGGGGNQPQHF
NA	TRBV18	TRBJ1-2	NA	TGTGCCAGCTCACCAAACGGCGGGACTAACTATGGCTACACCTTC	CASSPNGGTNYGYTF
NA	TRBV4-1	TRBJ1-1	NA	TGCGCCAGCAGCCATGGACCTACCGCGCTGTCTGCGAGCACTGAAGCTTTCTTT	CASSHGPTALSASTEAFF
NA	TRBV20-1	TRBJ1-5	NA	TGCAGTGCTAGAGATAACAGGGTCAATCAGCCCCAGCATTTT	CSARDNRVNQPQHF
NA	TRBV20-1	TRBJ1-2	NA	TGCAGTGCTGGTGGGACGTTACTCAATGGCTACACCTTC	CSAGGTLLNGYTF
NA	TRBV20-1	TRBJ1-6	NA	TGCAGTGCTGCAGGGGATGATTCACCCCTCCACTTT	CSAAGDDSPLHF
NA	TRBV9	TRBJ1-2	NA	TGTGCCAGCAGCGTAGCTGACCTCCGGGGCTACACCTTC	CASSVADLRGYTF
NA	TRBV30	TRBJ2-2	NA	TGTGCCTGGAGTAGAACGCTAGACACCGGGGAGCTGTTTTTT	CAWSRTLDTGELFF
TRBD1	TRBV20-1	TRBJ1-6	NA	TGCAGTGCTAGAGAGGACAGGGGAAGTTCACCCCTCCACTTT	CSAREDRGSSPLHF
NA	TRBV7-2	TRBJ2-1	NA	TGTGCCAGCAGCTTAGGAGGGTTTCAGGGGCAGTTCTTC	CASSLGGFQGQFF
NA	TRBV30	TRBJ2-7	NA	TGTGCCTGGAGTGCGGACAGAACCTCCCACGAGCAGTACTTC	CAWSADRTSHEQYF
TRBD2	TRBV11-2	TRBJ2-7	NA	TGTGCCAGCAGCGGTGGACTAGCGGAATACGAGCAGTACTTC	CASSGGLAEYEQYF
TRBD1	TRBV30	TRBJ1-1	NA	TGTGCCTGGTTGGACAGGGGTCGCACTGAAGCTTTCTTT	CAWLDRGRTEAFF
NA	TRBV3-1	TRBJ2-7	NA	TGTGCCAGCAGCCAAGAAACTAGGACACACTCCTACGAGCAGTACTTC	CASSQETRTHSYEQYF
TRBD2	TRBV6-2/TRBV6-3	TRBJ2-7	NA	TGTGCCAGCAGTCTCCCACTAGCGGGAGGCTACGAGCAGTACTTC	CASSLPLAGGYEQYF
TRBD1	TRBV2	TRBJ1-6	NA	TGTGCCAGCGGGACAGATAATTCACCCCTCCACTTT	CASGTDNSPLHF
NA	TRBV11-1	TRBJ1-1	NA	TGTGCCAGCAGCTTACAGCGGGGAAGAGGAACTGAAGCTTTCTTT	CASSLQRGRGTEAFF
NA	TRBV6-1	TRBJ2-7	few	TGTGCCAGCAGTGAAGGTCTTGGGGTCCACGAGCAGTACTTC	CASSEGLGVHEQYF
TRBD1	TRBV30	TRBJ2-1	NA	TGTGCCTGGAGTGCGAGGATGGGACAGGGTATTGCGCTGGGGCAGTTCTTC	CAWSARMGQGIALGQFF
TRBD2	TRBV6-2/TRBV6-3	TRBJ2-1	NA	TGTGCCAGCAGGCCTAGCGGGCGTACAAATGAGCAGTTCTTC	CASRPSGRTNEQFF
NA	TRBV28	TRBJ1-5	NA	TGTGCCAGCAGTAAAGGGAGGCAAAGCAATCAGCCCCAGCATTTT	CASSKGRQSNQPQHF
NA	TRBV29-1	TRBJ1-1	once	TGCAGCGCCGGAAGGGGGAACACTGAAGCTTTCTTT	CSAGRGNTEAFF
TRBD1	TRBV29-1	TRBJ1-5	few	TGCAGCGTCATGGGACAGCCCAATCAGCCCCAGCATTTT	CSVMGQPNQPQHF
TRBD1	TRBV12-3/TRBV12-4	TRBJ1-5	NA	TGTGCCAGCAGTCCCAACAGGGGGCAAAAGCCCCAGCATTTT	CASSPNRGQKPQHF
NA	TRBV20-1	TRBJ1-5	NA	TGCAGTGCTGTCAGATCAGGGAGTTCCAATCAGCCCCAGCATTTT	CSAVRSGSSNQPQHF
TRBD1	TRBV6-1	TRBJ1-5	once	TGTGCCAGCAGAGACAGGGAAGACCAGCCCCAGCATTTT	CASRDREDQPQHF
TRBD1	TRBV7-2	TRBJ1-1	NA	TGTGCCAGCAGCCAGCACTTGGACAGGGAGGGCACTGAAGCTTTCTTT	CASSQHLDREGTEAFF
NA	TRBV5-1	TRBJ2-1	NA	TGCGCCAGCAGCTACCAGGGGAATGAGCAGTTCTTC	CASSYQGNEQFF
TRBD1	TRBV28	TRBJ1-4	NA	TGTGCCAGCAGTTTAACCGGGACAGGGGCCCATCGGCCTAATGAAAAACTGTTTTTT	CASSLTGTGAHRPNEKLFF
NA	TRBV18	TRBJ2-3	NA	TGTGCCAGCTCACCAACCCAGGGGGGTACGCAGTATTTT	CASSPTQGGTQYF
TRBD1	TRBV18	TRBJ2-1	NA	TGTGCCAGCTCAGGGAGTGGGGGACAGGGTATCGAGCAGTTCTTC	CASSGSGGQGIEQFF
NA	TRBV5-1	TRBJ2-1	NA	TGCGCCAGCAGCTTACTCCAGGAGGTTGAGCAGTTCTTC	CASSLLQEVEQFF
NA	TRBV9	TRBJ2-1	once	TGTGCCAGCAGCGCCGACGGGGGTGGAATGCATGAGCAGTTCTTC	CASSADGGGMHEQFF
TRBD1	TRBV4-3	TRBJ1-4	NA	TGCGCCAGCAGCTCCAGGACAGGGGGGAATGAAAAACTGTTTTTT	CASSSRTGGNEKLFF
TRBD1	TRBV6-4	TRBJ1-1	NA	TGTGCCAGCAGTGCGACAGGGTTGCACACTGAAGCTTTCTTT	CASSATGLHTEAFF
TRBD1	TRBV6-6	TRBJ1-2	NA	TGTGCCAGCAGTAAACAGGGGAGGGGCTACACCTTC	CASSKQGRGYTF
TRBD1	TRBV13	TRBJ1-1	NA	TGTGCCAGCAGTTTAGCTCCGGGACAGGGAGACGTCGTAGCTTTCTTT	CASSLAPGQGDVVAFF
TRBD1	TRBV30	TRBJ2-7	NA	TGTGCCTGGTCACAGGGGTTCGCCCACGAGCAGTACTTC	CAWSQGFAHEQYF
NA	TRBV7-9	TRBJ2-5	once	TGTGCCAGCAGCTCTAGGTTCACCCAAGAGACCCAGTACTTC	CASSSRFTQETQYF
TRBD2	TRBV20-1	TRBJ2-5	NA	TGCAGTGCTAGACCACGGGGGGTGTGGTCGGAGACCCAGTACTTC	CSARPRGVWSETQYF
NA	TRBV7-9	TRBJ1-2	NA	TGTGCCAGCAGCTTAACGACTATAAACTATGGCTACACCTTC	CASSLTTINYGYTF
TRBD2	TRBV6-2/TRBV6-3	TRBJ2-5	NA	TGTGCCAGCACCCGGCCCACAGCGGGAGCTTTTGAGACCCAGTACTTC	CASTRPTAGAFETQYF